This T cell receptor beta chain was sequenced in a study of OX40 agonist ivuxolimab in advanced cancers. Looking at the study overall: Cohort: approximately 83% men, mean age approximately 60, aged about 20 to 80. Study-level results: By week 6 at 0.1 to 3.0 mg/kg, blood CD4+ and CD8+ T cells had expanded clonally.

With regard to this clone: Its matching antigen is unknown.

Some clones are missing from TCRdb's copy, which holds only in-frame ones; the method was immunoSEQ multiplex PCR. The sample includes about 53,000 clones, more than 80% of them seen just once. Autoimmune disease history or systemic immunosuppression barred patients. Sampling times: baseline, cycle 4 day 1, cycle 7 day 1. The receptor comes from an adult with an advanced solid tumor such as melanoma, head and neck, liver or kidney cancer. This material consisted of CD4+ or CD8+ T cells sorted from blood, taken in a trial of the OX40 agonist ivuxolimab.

In DNA, the CDR3 is TGTGCCAGCAGCTCCCCCCTAGAACTAGCGGGTTACGAGCAGTACTTC. Translation: CASSSPLELAGYEQYF. The chain has TRBV7-3 and TRBJ2-7; TRBD2 agrees at 9 bases. This CDR3 spans 16 amino acids. The V and J ends lost 4 bases and 4 bases, in that order; junction bases with no gene match: 11. Germline V gene data show CDR1 as SGHTA and CDR2 as FQGTGA. The full variable domain, with the rest looked up from reference TRBV7-3 and TRBJ2-7, is GAGVSQTPSNKVTEKGKYVELRCDPISGHTALYWYRQSLGQGPEFLIYFQGTGAADDSGLPNDRFFAVRPEGSVSTLKIQRTERGDSAVYLCASSSPLELAGYEQYFGPGTRLTVT.